A single TCR beta chain is shown here with its context. The antigen it binds to is not known. No base quality information exists; no much larger clone differs at one position. The entry originates in a study of cytotoxic CD8 clonotypes in ibrutinib-treated CLL (dated by TCRdb to the early 2020s). Context from the whole study: In this cohort, around 15 patients were treatment-naive and roughly ten were relapsed/refractory, while roughly 18 had unmutated IGHV. Partial responses were observed in about 25 patients and complete responses in 2; after a median follow-up of about 69 months, remission was maintained in 15 or so patients and progression was observed in approximately 12. Samples at response were collected after a median of about 12 months of treatment, with a range of about 6 to 36 months. On average, each sample yielded 255,043 productive templates and tens of thousands of productive rearrangements. Longitudinal samples were available for about 30% of the roughly 90 trial participants. Cryopreserved peripheral blood mononuclear cells were obtained prior to treatment, at the time of response, and at either disease progression or sustained remission. All remission and progressive disease samples were collected while patients were still receiving ibrutinib. Overall results and qualifications from the work: Sampling times were not matched between patients in sustained remission and patients whose disease was progressing, and lymph node repertoires were not examined. At ibrutinib response clonality went up, during sustained remission it held steady, and at progression it dropped back toward baseline. Baseline clonality was found to be higher than that of age-matched healthy donors and was strongly correlated with circulating CD8+ T-cell counts. Public clonotypes were found to be uncommon and were observed to contract or remain stable during treatment; the increase in clonality was shown to reflect expansion of private clonotypes at ibrutinib response.

On a MiSeq, deep resolution sequencing aimed for a depth between 1 in 1 million and 1 in 200,000 T cells, with each clonotype covered about 9.9x on average. The immunoSEQ hsTCRB Kit was used to generate TCR beta libraries. The authors' analysis ran thus. Data were analyzed with ImmunoSEQ Data Assistant and ImmunoSEQ Analyzer, with V, D and J genes assigned per IMGT definitions. Clonality, with values ranging from 0 to 1, was calculated as one minus the normalized Shannon entropy of productive rearrangement frequencies. Only overrepresented clonotypes making up at least 0.05% of the repertoire of each patient were included in the public clonotype analysis. Repertoires from about a dozen age-matched healthy donors in immuneACCESS were used as clonality controls. TCRdb obtained this table from immuneACCESS and retained in-frame rearrangements with V and J assigned. These tables miss some clones; where compared with another copy, unresolved V genes account for less than half of the shortfall, and the remainder is unexplained. V, J and clone size are those of that table, while D and trimming were read from the DNA. This sample is represented by roughly 200,000 clones; 60% to 80% of them were singletons. Together, the top ten hold about 6.4% of the sample.

Taken with the paper, the label for time point translates to: eleven to twelve months on ibrutinib. For TCR beta library preparation, approximately 2 micrograms of genomic DNA were isolated from cryopreserved PBMCs. Longitudinal blood samples from CLL patients on ibrutinib monotherapy were analyzed using high-throughput TCR beta sequencing. Patients were enrolled in a phase 2 open-label single-center ibrutinib monotherapy trial. The sequences come from PBMCs, collected after 12 months of ibrutinib treatment. This receptor was taken from a human donor with chronic lymphocytic leukemia.

In nucleotides, the sequence is TGCAGCTCGTCGGGTCTAGCGGGAGTTGTTGGGAATGAGCAGTTCTTC. This codes for CSSSGLAGVVGNEQFF. The rearrangement combines TRBV29-1 with TRBJ2-1; 10 bases in between match TRBD2. Relative to germline, V is missing 8 bases and J is missing 7 bases, with 17 bases of the junction outside any gene match. Taken from the germline V gene, the CDR1 and CDR2 loops are SQVTM and ANQGSEA. The CDR3, cysteine through phenylalanine, is 16 amino acids long. Of all the DNA, just the CDR3 is kept, 48 bases in frame from base 1.